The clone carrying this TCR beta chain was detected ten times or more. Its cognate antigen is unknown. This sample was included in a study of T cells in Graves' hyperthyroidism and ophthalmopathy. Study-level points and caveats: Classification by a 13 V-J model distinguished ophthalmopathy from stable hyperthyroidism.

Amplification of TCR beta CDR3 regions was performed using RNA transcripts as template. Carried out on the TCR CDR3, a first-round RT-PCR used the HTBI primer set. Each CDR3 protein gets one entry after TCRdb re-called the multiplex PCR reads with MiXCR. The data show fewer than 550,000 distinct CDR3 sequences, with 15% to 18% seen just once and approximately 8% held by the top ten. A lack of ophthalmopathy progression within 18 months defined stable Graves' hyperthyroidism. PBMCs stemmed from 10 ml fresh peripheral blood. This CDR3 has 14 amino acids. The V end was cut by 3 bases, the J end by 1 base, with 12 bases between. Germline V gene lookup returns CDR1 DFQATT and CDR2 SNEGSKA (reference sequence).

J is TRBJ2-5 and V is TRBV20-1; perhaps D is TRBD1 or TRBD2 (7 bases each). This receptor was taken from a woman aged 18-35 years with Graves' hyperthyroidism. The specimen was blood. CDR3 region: CSASRGGSQETQYF. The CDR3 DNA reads TGCAGTGCTAGCAGGGGGGGCTCCCAAGAGACCCAGTACTTC.